This T cell receptor beta chain was sequenced during a study of T cells after yellow fever vaccination. Study results and limitations: Reappearance after the booster was observed for most primary-vaccination clones (roughly 97% CD4, more than 70% CD8).

TCRdb called the 5' RACE reads again in MiXCR, with one record for every CDR3 protein. The sample has about 74,000 distinct CDR3 sequences, roughly 6.9% seen once. This CDR3 has 17 residues. The germline V gene encodes CDR1 MGHRA and CDR2 YSYEKL. The germline V and J ends were trimmed by 4 bases and 3 bases, with 18 bases remaining between them. This clonotype was observed many times. Its antigen is as yet unknown. This sample comprised CD8+ T cells sorted from PBMCs, obtained about 5 days after the first yellow fever vaccination. The chain has TRBV4-1 and TRBJ2-2, with D perhaps TRBD2 (6 bases). The TCR sequence derives from a man younger than 35 who received the YFV17D yellow fever vaccine. In DNA form, the CDR3 reads TGCGCCAGCAGCCCGGGGTTAGGGCGCGGGGACACCGGGGAGCTGTTTTTT. Translating gives CASSPGLGRGDTGELFF.